Described below is a single T cell receptor beta chain sequence and its context. This clone appeared a few times. Its antigen is unknown. Per-base quality was not reported, and no clone a single base away is much larger than it. This entry is derived from a study of cytomegalovirus exposure and HLA in healthy donors (dated by TCRdb to 2017 to 2019). Some background on the complete study: An earlier analysis of 587 of the donors reported roughly 300 Gb of sequence data and about 120 million unique TCR beta sequences obtained from approximately 180 million T cells. An early release covering about 600 HLA-typed donors comprised approximately 300 gigabases of sequencing data and around 80 million unique TCR sequences. Of the roughly 430 genotyped donors, over 70% fell in the genetic ancestry cluster associated with self-reported Caucasian donors. The study was designed to test whether signatures of past pathogen exposure could be identified by cataloging public T cell receptors. The study profiled the T cell repertoires of about 640 subjects by immunosequencing and related them to cytomegalovirus serostatus. In addition to the first cohort of 650 to 750 subjects, a separate validation cohort of approximately 120 different subjects was used. To predict cytomegalovirus infection status, the study brought together high-throughput TCR immunosequencing, statistical association of individual TCRs with disease status, and machine learning. A later analysis re-examined previously published TCR beta repertoires from roughly 720 donors and added high-resolution HLA genotyping to investigate patterns of TCR occurrence. The later analysis used no new phenotypic data to find candidate immune exposures, relying instead on TCR beta sequences and their occurrence across donors. An earlier analysis of several hundred of the donors used high-throughput TCR beta sequencing to judge whether each TCR beta V gene segment behaved as functional or pseudogenic. Donor age, sex, ethnicity and CMV serostatus were compiled alongside the repertoire data. A later genetic analysis used genome-wide SNP genotypes for 398 of the 666 donors, treating that subset as a discovery cohort. All discovery cohort repertoires had been generated on a single sequencing platform. HLA typing covered class I and class II loci at four-digit resolution. The number of donors typed differed by locus, with roughly 620-640 for A, B, C, DRB1 and DQB1, 522 for DQA1, approximately 580 for DPA1, and 400 to 490 for DPB1. Because of strong linkage in the cohort, five DR-DQ haplotypes were treated as single units for association and clustering. On average, about 240,000 unique TCR beta nucleotide sequences were sequenced per donor among 398 genotyped donors of the cohort, with roughly 18% of those sequences being non-productive.

Compared with germline, V lacks 2 bases and J lacks 0 bases; bases without a gene match: 15. The germline V gene gives CDR1 as SQVTM and CDR2 as ANQGSEA. Reading from cysteine to phenylalanine, the CDR3 counts 19 amino acids. The CDR3 DNA has 57 bases and is translated from base 1. The cohort comprised hundreds of healthy bone marrow donors. At the time of sampling, all cohort members were nominally healthy, though unrecorded immune exposures were likely present. The donor tested CMV seropositive, placing the donor among the 250 to 350 seropositive members of the cohort. Each donor provided a peripheral blood sample, and peripheral blood mononuclear cells were used for TCR beta sequencing. Genomic DNA extraction from the blood cell samples was performed with the Qiagen DNeasy Blood Extraction Kit. Receptor libraries were prepared by the immunoSEQ multiplex PCR assay. A mixture of 60 forward primers for TCR Vbeta segments and 13 reverse primers for TCR Jbeta segments was used in the multiplex PCR. Amplification of the CDR3 region of rearranged TCR beta genes was performed with a multiplex PCR assay on genomic DNA. On the Illumina HiSeq System, the amplified TCR beta libraries were sequenced as 87-base-pair reads. The study's processing was this. Across the 500 to 750 repertoires, a later analysis counted 80 million or so unique TCR beta chains, roughly 11 million of which were shared by at least two donors. To remove PCR and sequencing errors, raw reads were error-corrected and collapsed into unique sequences using a nearest-neighbor algorithm that merged closely related sequences. Alignment of CDR3 sequences to IMGT reference sequences was used to assign V, D and J gene segments. For a sequence to be retained, a match of at least six nucleotides to both a V gene segment and a J gene segment was required. Rearrangements were called productive when the CDR3 lacked stop codons and stayed in frame with V and J; all others were non-productive. Following IMGT convention, CDR3 was defined as the stretch from the second conserved V-encoded cysteine to the conserved J-encoded phenylalanine. In an earlier analysis of approximately 590 of the donors, sequences lacking an unambiguous match to a single V gene segment were excluded. In an earlier analysis of a few hundred of the donors, a V segment was called functional when productive rearrangements were above 56.7%, and segregating when the standard deviation between donors exceeded 5%. A statistical classification framework was built for diagnosing cytomegalovirus status from the catalog of TCR beta chain sequences. In a later analysis, V and J genes were assigned by comparing TCR nucleotide sequences against IMGT/GENE-DB human TR gene sequences. Using the TCRdist pipeline, a later analysis assigned CDR3 sequences along with most-parsimonious VDJ recombination scenarios. In a later analysis, each TCR beta chain was defined by its CDR3 amino acid sequence together with its V-gene family, and reads lacking a unique V-gene family were excluded. In a later analysis, some 600 highly shared, low-generation-probability nucleotide sequences were removed to address suspected cross-contamination and a sequencing artifact. A later analysis calculated a clonal expansion index for each public chain from normalized within-repertoire ranks of inferred template counts. In a later analysis, generation probabilities were computed with a VDJ recombination model fitted to out-of-frame rearrangements, and the resulting probabilities were checked against IGoR. In a later analysis, TCR-TCR, TCR-HLA and TCR-CMV co-occurrence was scored with hypergeometric tests, and a repertoire-size bias correction was applied to TCR pairs. In a later analysis, false discovery rates were estimated by permuting HLA or CMV assignments 20 times. In a later analysis, co-occurring TCRs were grouped using DBSCAN, with TCRdist sequence similarity added in when clustering inside HLA-allele-positive subsets. Co-occurrence clustering excluded repertoires with fewer than 30,000 or more than 120,000 public chains, plus five with anomalous nucleotide sharing. TCRdb's version of the immuneACCESS table is confined to in-frame rearrangements and falls short of the full clone set. An unresolved V gene accounts for under half of the shortfall where checked; the remainder is of unknown origin. V and J calls and clone size are given by that table; D and trimming were obtained from the DNA. The sample table holds about 120,000 clones, of which around 63% were seen once. The leading ten clones occupy about 9% of the sample.

What the research found in general, with its limitations: Immune exposure information for the cohort was limited to CMV serostatus. The classifier was reported to diagnose cytomegalovirus status with high specificity and sensitivity in both the original cohort and the validation cohort. In an earlier analysis of about 600 of the donors, most TCR beta V segments appeared in productive rearrangements about 90% or about 30% of the time, broadly matching IMGT annotations. Several of the top co-occurrence clusters appeared to be linked to parvovirus B19, influenza, CMV and Epstein-Barr virus, according to a later analysis. Because some donors lacked HLA typing at each locus, the association tests relied only on the typed subset. V-gene and J-gene trimming of TCR beta chains was associated with a missense DCLRE1C variant in a later genetic analysis, and the association was replicated in an independent cohort. When HLA alleles, especially DR and DQ, strongly co-occurred, attributing TCR associations to individual alleles was difficult. Linkage disequilibrium might explain the correlated functional status among segregating V segments, but an unknown experimental factor could not be excluded. Presence/absence analyses assumed roughly uniform sequencing depth across donors, an assumption that may not hold. A later genetic analysis reported fewer N-insertions in productive TCRs among donors in an Asian-associated ancestry cluster than the 666-donor mean. In this cohort, only TCR beta chains were sequenced, and detectable features were limited by the absence of alpha or paired-chain data. At a false discovery rate of 0.05, a later analysis linked 15,000 to 20,000 TCR beta sequences to specific HLA alleles. In vitro tests confirmed that a few of the cytomegalovirus-associated TCR beta chains recognize cytomegalovirus antigens. Most TCR sequences were observed very rarely across donors, whereas some public TCRs were present in many individuals. In a later analysis, most CMV-associated TCR beta chains were found to appear HLA-restricted, with HLA associations seemingly driven largely by CMV exposure. The 87-base-pair reads could not distinguish some IMGT-functional V segments, including TRBV6-2 and TRBV6-3, so those segments were excluded. Because counts were too low, roughly 18 rarely observed V segments, including chromosome 9 orphons, were left out of the earlier analysis of 587 of the donors. The authors suggested that the approach could potentially be extended to other disease states and immunological phenotypes. In a later analysis, HLA-associated TCR beta chains showed more clonal expansion and lower generation probabilities than non-associated chains that were equally common. The sequencing pipeline was judged likely to have produced a cluster of highly shared sequence variants as a technical artifact. The study gave a list of over 150 TCR beta chains associated with cytomegalovirus. A later analysis found that TCR association rates varied across HLA loci, with DRB1 alleles showing the most associated TCRs and HLA-C alleles the fewest. A further reported finding was that TCR beta sequences accurately predicted the HLA-A and HLA-B alleles for most subjects in the first cohort.

The TCR comes from a man aged 40-55 years in good health and CMV-seropositive. Recombination connected TRBV29-1 to TRBJ2-3, with 9 bases matching TRBD2. The sequenced material came from PBMCs. The CDR3 region reads CSVESWALVAGVSTDTQYF. The DNA is TGCAGCGTTGAATCATGGGCATTAGTAGCGGGAGTTAGCACAGATACGCAGTATTTT.